A selection of T cell receptor beta chains follows, all from one sample in a study of blood T cell repertoires in COVID-19. Data came from immunoSEQ multiplex PCR; TCRdb stores just in-frame clones and leaves some out. The data show around 310,000 clones, 75% to 95% seen once. Sequences were obtained from peripheral blood. The receptors stem from a woman aged 30 to 39 with COVID-19, enrolled during active disease. CDR3s leave out the opening cysteine and the closing phenylalanine or tryptophan. Clone size is shown for a subset of rows, as once, few, many or a class of expanded clone.

J gene: TRBJ1-2
V gene: TRBV23-1
CDR3 length: 12
clone size: NA
CDR3 protein: ASSQSLDRDGYT

J gene: TRBJ2-3
V gene: TRBV7-3
CDR3 length: 15
clone size: NA
CDR3 protein: ASSFPPTGLCTDTQY

J gene: TRBJ2-1
V gene: TRBV28
CDR3 length: 10
clone size: NA
CDR3 protein: AINRESNEQF

J gene: TRBJ2-3
V gene: TRBV5-1
CDR3 length: 13
clone size: NA
CDR3 protein: ASSPSGASTDTQY

J gene: TRBJ2-3
V gene: TRBV6-2/TRBV6-3
CDR3 length: 13
clone size: once
CDR3 protein: ASSHDGDFRGEEY

J gene: TRBJ1-5
V gene: TRBV2
CDR3 length: 12
clone size: once
CDR3 protein: ASSEGRGNQPQH

J gene: TRBJ1-1
V gene: TRBV5-6
CDR3 length: 11
clone size: NA
CDR3 protein: ASSLGGVTEAF

J gene: TRBJ1-1
V gene: TRBV7-9
CDR3 length: 14
clone size: NA
CDR3 protein: ASRGTGGVWDTEAF

J gene: TRBJ2-1
V gene: TRBV6-6
CDR3 length: 12
clone size: NA
CDR3 protein: ATVSGRAGNEQF

J gene: TRBJ2-7
V gene: TRBV25-1
CDR3 length: 11
clone size: NA
CDR3 protein: ASSEYGIYEQY

J gene: TRBJ2-1
V gene: TRBV3-1/TRBV3-2
CDR3 length: 14
clone size: NA
CDR3 protein: ASSLRTSGTPGGQF

J gene: TRBJ1-2
V gene: TRBV6-5
CDR3 length: 9
clone size: once
CDR3 protein: ASKGTGGYT

J gene: TRBJ1-2
V gene: TRBV19
CDR3 length: 12
clone size: NA
CDR3 protein: ASTSRTGKFGYT

J gene: TRBJ2-3
V gene: TRBV6-5
CDR3 length: 11
clone size: NA
CDR3 protein: ASSYSGADTQY

J gene: TRBJ1-1
V gene: TRBV6-5
CDR3 length: 10
clone size: few
CDR3 protein: ASSVGSTEAF

J gene: TRBJ2-3
V gene: TRBV5-4
CDR3 length: 13
clone size: NA
CDR3 protein: ASSLQGGSTDTQY

J gene: TRBJ1-5
V gene: TRBV29-1
CDR3 length: 11
clone size: NA
CDR3 protein: SVELPGDQPQH

J gene: TRBJ2-3
V gene: TRBV19
CDR3 length: 11
clone size: NA
CDR3 protein: ASRPDYTDTQY